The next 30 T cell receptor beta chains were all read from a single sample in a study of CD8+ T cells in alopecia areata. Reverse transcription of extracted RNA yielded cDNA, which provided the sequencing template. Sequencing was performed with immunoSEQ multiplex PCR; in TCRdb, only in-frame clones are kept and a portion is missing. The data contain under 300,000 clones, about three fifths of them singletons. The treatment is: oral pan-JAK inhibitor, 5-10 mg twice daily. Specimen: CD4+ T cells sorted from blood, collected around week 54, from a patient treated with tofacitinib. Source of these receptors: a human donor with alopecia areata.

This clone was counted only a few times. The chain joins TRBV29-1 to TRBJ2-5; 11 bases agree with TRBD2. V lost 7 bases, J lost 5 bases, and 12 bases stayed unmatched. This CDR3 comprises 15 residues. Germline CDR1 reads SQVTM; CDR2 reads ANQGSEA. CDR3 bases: TGCAGCGGTGGGACTAGCGGAGGATTAGCGGAGACCCAGTACTTC. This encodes CSGGTSGGLAETQYF.

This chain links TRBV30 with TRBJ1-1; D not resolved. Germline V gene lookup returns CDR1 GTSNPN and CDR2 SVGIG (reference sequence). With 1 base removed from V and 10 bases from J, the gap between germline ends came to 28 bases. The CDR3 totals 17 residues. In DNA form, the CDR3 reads TGTGCCTGGAGTGCCTTCGAGGAAAACACTGAACAGTATCGAGCTTTCTTT. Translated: CAWSAFEENTEQYRAFF.

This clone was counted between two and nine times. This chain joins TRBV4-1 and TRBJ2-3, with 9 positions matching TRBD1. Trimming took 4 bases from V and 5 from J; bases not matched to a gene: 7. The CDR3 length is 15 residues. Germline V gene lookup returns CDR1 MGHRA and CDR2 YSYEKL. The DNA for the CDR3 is TGCGCCAGCAGCCTCGGGACAGGGTACGGAGATACGCAGTATTTT. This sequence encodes CASSLGTGYGDTQYF.

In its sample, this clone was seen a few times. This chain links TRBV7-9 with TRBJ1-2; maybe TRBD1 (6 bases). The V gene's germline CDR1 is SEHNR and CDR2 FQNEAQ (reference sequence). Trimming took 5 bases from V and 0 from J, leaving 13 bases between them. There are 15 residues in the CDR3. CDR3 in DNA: TGTGCCAGCAGCCTTGGACAGCGAGCTAACTATGGCTACACCTTC. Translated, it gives CASSLGQRANYGYTF.

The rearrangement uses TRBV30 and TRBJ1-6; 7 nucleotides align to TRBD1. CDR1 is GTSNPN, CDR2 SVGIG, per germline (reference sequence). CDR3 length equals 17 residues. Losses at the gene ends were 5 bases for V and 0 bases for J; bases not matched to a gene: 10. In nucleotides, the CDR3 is TGTGCCTGGGCGCGACAGGGTGGGTTCTCCTATAATTCACCCCTCCACTTT. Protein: CAWARQGGFSYNSPLHF.

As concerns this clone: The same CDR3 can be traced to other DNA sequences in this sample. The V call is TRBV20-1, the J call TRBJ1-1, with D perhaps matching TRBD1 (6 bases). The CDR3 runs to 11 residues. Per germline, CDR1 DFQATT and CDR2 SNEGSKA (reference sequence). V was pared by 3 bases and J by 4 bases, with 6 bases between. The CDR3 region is CSASRGTEAFF. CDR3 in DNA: TGCAGTGCTAGCAGGGGCACTGAAGCTTTCTTT.

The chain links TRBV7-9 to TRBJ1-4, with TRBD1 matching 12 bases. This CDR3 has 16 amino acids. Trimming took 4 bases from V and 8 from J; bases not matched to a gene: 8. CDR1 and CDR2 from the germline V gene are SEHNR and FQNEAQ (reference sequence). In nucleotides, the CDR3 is TGTGCCAGCAGCTCCGGGGACAGGGGGCGATTCGAAAAACTGTTTTTT. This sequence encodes CASSSGDRGRFEKLFF.

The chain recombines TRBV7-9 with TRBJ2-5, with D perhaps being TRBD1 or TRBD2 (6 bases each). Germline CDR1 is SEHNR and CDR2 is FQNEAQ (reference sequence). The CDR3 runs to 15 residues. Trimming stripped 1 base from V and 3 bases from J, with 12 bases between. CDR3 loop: CASSLGYREEETQYF. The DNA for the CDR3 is TGTGCCAGCAGCTTAGGGTACAGGGAGGAAGAGACCCAGTACTTC.

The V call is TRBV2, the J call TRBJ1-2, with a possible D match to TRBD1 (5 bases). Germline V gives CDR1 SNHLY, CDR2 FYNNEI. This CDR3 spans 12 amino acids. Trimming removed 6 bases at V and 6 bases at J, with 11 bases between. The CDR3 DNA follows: TGTGCCAGCAGACAACAGGATCATGGCTACACCTTC. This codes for CASRQQDHGYTF.

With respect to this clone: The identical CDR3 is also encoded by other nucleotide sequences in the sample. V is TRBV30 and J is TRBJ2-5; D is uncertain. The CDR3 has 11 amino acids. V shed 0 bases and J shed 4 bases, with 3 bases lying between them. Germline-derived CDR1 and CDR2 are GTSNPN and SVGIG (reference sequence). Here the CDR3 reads CAWSVLETQYF. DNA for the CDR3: TGTGCCTGGAGTGTTTTAGAGACCCAGTACTTC.

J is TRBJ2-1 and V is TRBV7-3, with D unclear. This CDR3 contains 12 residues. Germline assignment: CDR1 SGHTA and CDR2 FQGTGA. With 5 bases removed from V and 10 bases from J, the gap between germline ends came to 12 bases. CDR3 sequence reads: CASSTSAGEQFF. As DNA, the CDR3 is TGTGCCAGCAGCACCAGTGCTGGCGAGCAGTTCTTC.

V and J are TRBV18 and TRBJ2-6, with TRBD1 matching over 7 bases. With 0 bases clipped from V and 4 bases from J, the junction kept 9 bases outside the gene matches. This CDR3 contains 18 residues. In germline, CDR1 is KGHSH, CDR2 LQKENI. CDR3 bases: TGTGCCAGCTCACCACCGGACCAGACAGGGTACGGGGCCAACGTCCTGACTTTC. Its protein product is CASSPPDQTGYGANVLTF.

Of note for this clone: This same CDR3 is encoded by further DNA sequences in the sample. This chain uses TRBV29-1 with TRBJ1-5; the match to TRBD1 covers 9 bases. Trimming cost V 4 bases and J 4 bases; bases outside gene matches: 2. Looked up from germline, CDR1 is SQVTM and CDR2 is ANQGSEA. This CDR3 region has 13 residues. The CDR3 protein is CSVGDRGNQPQHF. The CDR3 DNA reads TGCAGCGTTGGAGACAGGGGGAATCAGCCCCAGCATTTT.

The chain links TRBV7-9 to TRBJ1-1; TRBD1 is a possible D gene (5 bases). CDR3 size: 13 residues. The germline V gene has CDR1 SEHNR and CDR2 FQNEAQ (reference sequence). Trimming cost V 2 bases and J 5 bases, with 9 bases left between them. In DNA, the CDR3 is TGTGCCAGCAGCTTACAGGGTAAGACTGAAGCTTTCTTT. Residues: CASSLQGKTEAFF.

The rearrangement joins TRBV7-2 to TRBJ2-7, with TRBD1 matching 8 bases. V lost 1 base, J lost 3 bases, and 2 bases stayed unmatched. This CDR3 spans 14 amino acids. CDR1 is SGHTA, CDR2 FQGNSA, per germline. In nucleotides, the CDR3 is TGTGCCAGCAGCTTAGGGGGGACAGGCTACGAGCAGTACTTC. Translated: CASSLGGTGYEQYF. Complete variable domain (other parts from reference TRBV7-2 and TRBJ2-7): GAGVSQSPSNKVTEKGKDVELRCDPISGHTALYWYRQSLGQGLEFLIYFQGNSAPDKSGLPSDRFSAERTGGSVSTLTIQRTQQEDSAVYLCASSLGGTGYEQYFGPGTRLTVT.

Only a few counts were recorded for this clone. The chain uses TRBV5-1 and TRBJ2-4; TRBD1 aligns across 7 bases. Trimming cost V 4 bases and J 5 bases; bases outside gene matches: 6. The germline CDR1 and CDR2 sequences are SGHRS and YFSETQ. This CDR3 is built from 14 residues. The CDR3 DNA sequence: TGCGCCAGCAGCCTAGGACAGGTCGAAAACATTCAGTACTTC. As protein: CASSLGQVENIQYF.

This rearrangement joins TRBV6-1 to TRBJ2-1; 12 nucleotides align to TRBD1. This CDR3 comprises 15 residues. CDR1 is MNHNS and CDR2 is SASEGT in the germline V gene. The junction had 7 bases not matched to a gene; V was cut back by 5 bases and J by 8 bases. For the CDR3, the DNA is TGTGCCAGCAGTTCACCGGGACAGGGGGCCGATGAGCAGTTCTTC. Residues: CASSSPGQGADEQFF.

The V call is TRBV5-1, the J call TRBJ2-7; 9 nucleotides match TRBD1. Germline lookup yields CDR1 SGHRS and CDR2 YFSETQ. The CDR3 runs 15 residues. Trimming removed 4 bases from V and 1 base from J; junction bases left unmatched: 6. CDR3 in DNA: TGCGCCAGCAGCCTACAGGGGGCTAGGTCCTACGAGCAGTACTTC. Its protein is CASSLQGARSYEQYF.

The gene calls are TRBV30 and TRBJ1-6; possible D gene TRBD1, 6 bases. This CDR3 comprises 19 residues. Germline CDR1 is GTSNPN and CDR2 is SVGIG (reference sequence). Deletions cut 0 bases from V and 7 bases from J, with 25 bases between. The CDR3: CAWSVRGGGRGEWNSPLHF. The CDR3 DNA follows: TGTGCCTGGAGTGTACGTGGTGGGGGCAGGGGCGAATGGAATTCACCCCTCCACTTT.

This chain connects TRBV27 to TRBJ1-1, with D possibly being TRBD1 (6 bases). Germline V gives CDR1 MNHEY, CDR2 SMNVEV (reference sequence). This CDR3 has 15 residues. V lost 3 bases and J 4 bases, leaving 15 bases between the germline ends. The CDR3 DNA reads TGTGCCAGCAGTTTCCTCACAGGGTTAGGCACTGAAGCTTTCTTT. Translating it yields CASSFLTGLGTEAFF.

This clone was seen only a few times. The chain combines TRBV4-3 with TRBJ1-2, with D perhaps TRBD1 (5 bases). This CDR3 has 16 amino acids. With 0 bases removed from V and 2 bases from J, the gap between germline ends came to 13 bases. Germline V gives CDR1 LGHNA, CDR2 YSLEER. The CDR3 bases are TGCGCCAGCAGCCAAGAAGGGCGGGGCTCAAACTATGGCTACACCTTC. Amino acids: CASSQEGRGSNYGYTF.

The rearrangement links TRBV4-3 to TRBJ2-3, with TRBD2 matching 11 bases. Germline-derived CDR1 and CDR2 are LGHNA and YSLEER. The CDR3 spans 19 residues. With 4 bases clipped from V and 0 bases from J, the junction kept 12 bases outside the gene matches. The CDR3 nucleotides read TGCGCCAGCAGCCGAAGGCTAGCGGGGGGCTATAGGAGCACAGATACGCAGTATTTT. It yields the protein CASSRRLAGGYRSTDTQYF.

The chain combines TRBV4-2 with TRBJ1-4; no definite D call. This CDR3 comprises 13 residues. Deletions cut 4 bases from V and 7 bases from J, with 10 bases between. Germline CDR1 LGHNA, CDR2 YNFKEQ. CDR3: CASSLGSSEKLFF. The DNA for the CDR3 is TGTGCCAGCAGCCTTGGCAGCAGTGAAAAACTGTTTTTT.

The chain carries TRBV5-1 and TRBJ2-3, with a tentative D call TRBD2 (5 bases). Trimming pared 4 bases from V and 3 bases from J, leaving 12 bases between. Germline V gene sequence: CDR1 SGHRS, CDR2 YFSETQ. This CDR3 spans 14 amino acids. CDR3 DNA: TGCGCCAGCAGCGAGGGCGTAGTTACAGATACGCAGTATTTT. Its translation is CASSEGVVTDTQYF.

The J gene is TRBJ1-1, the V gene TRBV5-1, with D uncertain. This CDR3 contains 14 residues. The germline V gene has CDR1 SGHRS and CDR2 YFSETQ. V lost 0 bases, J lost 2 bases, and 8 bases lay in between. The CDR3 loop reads CASSLAEINTEAFF. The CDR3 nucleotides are TGCGCCAGCAGCTTGGCGGAGATCAACACTGAAGCTTTCTTT.

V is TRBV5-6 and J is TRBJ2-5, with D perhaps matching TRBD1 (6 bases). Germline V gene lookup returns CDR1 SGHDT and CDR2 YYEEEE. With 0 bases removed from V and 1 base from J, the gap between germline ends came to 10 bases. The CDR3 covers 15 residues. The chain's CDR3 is CASSLAPTGQETQYF. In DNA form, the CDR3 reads TGTGCCAGCAGCTTGGCCCCGACAGGCCAAGAGACCCAGTACTTC.

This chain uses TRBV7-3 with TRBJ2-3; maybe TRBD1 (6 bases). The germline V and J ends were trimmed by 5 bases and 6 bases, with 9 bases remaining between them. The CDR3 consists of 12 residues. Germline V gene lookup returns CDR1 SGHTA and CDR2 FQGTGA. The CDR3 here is CASSQTGDTQYF. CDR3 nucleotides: TGTGCCAGCAGCCAAACAGGGGATACGCAGTATTTT.

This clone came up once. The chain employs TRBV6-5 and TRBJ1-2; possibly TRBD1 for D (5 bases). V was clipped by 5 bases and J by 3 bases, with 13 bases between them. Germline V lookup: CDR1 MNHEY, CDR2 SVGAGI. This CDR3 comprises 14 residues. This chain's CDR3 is CASSRGTYDYGYTF. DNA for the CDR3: TGTGCCAGCAGTCGGGGGACGTACGACTATGGCTACACCTTC.

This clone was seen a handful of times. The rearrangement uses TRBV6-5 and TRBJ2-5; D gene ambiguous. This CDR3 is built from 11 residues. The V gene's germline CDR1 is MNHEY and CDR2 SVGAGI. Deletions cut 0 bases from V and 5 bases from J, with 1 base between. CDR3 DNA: TGTGCCAGCAGTTACTCGGAGACCCAGTACTTC. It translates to CASSYSETQYF.

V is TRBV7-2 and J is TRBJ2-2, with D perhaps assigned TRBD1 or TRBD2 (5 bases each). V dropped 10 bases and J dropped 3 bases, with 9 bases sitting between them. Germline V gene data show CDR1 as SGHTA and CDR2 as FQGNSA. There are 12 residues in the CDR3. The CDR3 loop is CAIRGDTGELFF. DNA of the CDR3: TGTGCCATTAGGGGAGACACCGGGGAGCTGTTTTTT.